The sequence of this T cell receptor (beta chain) was determined in a study of T-cell memory formation after mild COVID-19 (dated by TCRdb to about 2021). For context, the study as a whole: TCR sequence clusters from the two donors were largely donor specific. T-cell clones expanding and contracting after mild COVID-19 in two donors were tracked by longitudinal TCRalpha and TCRbeta repertoire sequencing. Two young, previously healthy adult volunteers made up the cohort, one male and one female. Beyond this particular receptor, the publication reports: The study covered only a couple of mild cases, and larger cohorts including severe cases with pre-infection samples were considered necessary. Some responding clones were detected in pre-infection memory, suggesting pre-existing cross-reactive memory T cells joined the SARS-CoV-2 response. The second-wave clones that peaked on day 37 were not confirmed to be SARS-CoV-2 specific. Contracting CD4+ clones were found mainly in CM and EM memory subsets, while CD8+ clones were enriched in EMRA. From day 15 to 85, contracting clones showed balanced CD4/CD8 phenotypes, whereas a second wave of clones that expanded from day 15 to 37 leaned towards CD4+.

This clonotype was counted between two and nine times. Its recognized antigen is unknown. Base qualities were left out, and no much larger clone turns up one base away. Germline trimming amounts to 0 bases on V and 6 bases on J, with 6 as the count of junction bases outside the gene matches. The CDR3 has 17 amino acids, counting the end cysteine and phenylalanine. Only the CDR3 region is kept as DNA, spanning 51 bases read in frame from base 1. In the germline V gene, CDR1 corresponds to SGHRS and CDR2 to YFSETQ. Sequencing was performed on an Illumina NovaSeq 6000. TCRalpha and TCRbeta cDNA libraries were built by 5'RACE with constant-segment primers, adding sample barcodes and unique molecular identifiers. RNA was extracted from every sample with Trizol reagent. Library amplification was performed in two PCR steps, and a second sample barcode and Illumina TruSeq adapters were introduced in the second step. Libraries were sequenced on an Illumina NovaSeq with 2 x 150 bp paired-end reads. Per the authors' processing: The reads were demultiplexed and collapsed into UMI-guided consensus sequences using migec v1.2.7. Using mixcr v2.1.11, UMI consensuses were aligned to TRA and TRB V and J templates and then assembled into clonotypes. Expanded or contracted clonotypes were those called significant by both edgeR and NoisET, with noise models trained on biological replicates. For edgeR calls, the cutoffs were a false discovery rate-adjusted p below 0.01 and a log2 fold-change threshold of 1. As an exploratory analysis of dynamics, max-normalized trajectories of the 1000 most abundant clonotypes were examined with PCA combined with hierarchical clustering. Separately sequenced CD4+ and CD8+ repertoires were used to assign the CD4 or CD8 phenotype of responding clones. TCRdb cleaned the public reads at Q25 with fastp, built clones with MiXCR and kept in-frame beta chains. When rows share a CDR3 protein, they turn into one entry using the most common DNA and genes. TCRdb, not the original authors, processed these V and J calls. This sample is represented by about 450,000 distinct CDR3 sequences; 20% to 25% of them were singletons. The ten largest clones capture 13% of the sample.

Ficoll-Paque density gradient centrifugation was the method used to isolate PBMCs. What was sequenced was PBMCs or a T cell subset sorted from them (not recorded which). In this chain, TRBV5-1 is recombined with TRBJ2-7, and 16 bases in between align with TRBD2. The TCR was taken from an adult woman who had mild COVID-19 (a few samples of this study predate the infection). The sample titles of this study are shuffled in the database, so cell type and time point are left out; the donor was told from shared clones. The base sequence is TGCGCCAGCAGCTTGGTGGGACTAGCGGGAGGGCCGATCGAGCAGTACTTC. It translates to CASSLVGLAGGPIEQYF.